Reported below is one T cell receptor beta chain. Its antigen is unidentified. The data derive from a study of cytomegalovirus exposure and HLA in healthy donors. The study's findings and limits: Judged likely to be a sequencing artifact was a cluster of highly shared sequence variants. Under in vitro conditions, a few CMV-associated chains were confirmed as specific for CMV antigens. Evidence from a later analysis indicated that most CMV-associated TCR beta chains looked HLA-restricted. Later analysis suggested links between common viral pathogens and several top significant clusters.

Researchers ran the PCR with 60 Vbeta and 13 Jbeta primers. TCRdb keeps only in-frame clones here, not all; method: immunoSEQ multiplex PCR. The table includes roughly 150,000 clones, 75% to 90% detected once. The CDR3 length is 14 residues. V lost 4 bases and J lost 4; bases outside the gene matches: 4. Germline V CDR1 and CDR2: SGHTA, FQGTGA. The source of this sequence is a boy under 10 years old in good health and CMV-seronegative. Material: PBMCs. The chain couples TRBV7-3 to TRBJ2-3; TRBD1 matches at 8 bases. This CDR3 reads CASSWAGGPDTQYF. The CDR3 region has the DNA TGTGCCAGCAGCTGGGCAGGGGGCCCAGATACGCAGTATTTT. Full variable domain (missing parts from reference TRBV7-3 and TRBJ2-3): GAGVSQTPSNKVTEKGKYVELRCDPISGHTALYWYRQSLGQGPEFLIYFQGTGAADDSGLPNDRFFAVRPEGSVSTLKIQRTERGDSAVYLCASSWAGGPDTQYFGPGTRLTVL.